These 31 T cell receptor beta chains originate from one sample sequenced in a study of vaccination and CD4 T cells after COVID-19. For these receptors, no antigen is known. As to treatment: roughly 10-day PBMC culture with coronavirus spike peptide pools or control peptides (ViraFEST assay). The Oncomine TCR Beta short-read assay was what sequenced the DNA obtained from cultured CD4+ T cells. TCRdb passed the PCR reads through MiXCR, listing each CDR3 protein once. The sample yields 3,700 or so distinct CDR3 sequences, 15% seen once. The sample comprised CD4+ T cells from blood, cultured in vitro. Every receptor here comes from a human donor who had recovered from COVID-19.

This chain joins TRBV5-1 and TRBJ2-3; D might be TRBD2 (6 bases). Trimming cost V 0 bases and J 3 bases, with 8 bases left between them. This CDR3 contains 14 residues. The germline V gene has CDR1 SGHRS and CDR2 YFSETQ. The CDR3 nucleotides are TGCGCCAGCAGCTTGGAGGCGGGGACAGATACGCAGTATTTT. Translated, it gives CASSLEAGTDTQYF.

V and J are TRBV6-1 and TRBJ2-7, with 8 nucleotides matching TRBD1. J gave up 3 bases and V 8 bases, and 6 bases lay outside the gene matches. CDR1 is MNHNS, CDR2 SASEGT, per germline. CDR3 length: 13 residues. The CDR3 DNA sequence: TGTGCCAGCCAGACAGGGGTTGGCTACGAGCAGTACTTC. It encodes CASQTGVGYEQYF.

This clonotype was counted a few times. The genes are TRBV7-2 and TRBJ1-2; D call uncertain. CDR1 and CDR2 (germline): SGHTA, FQGNSA. V shed 4 bases and J shed 8 bases, with 11 bases lying between them. The CDR3 spans 12 residues. The CDR3 DNA follows: TGTGCCAGCAGCTCCTCCGCCGGGGGCTACACCTTC. It is translated as CASSSSAGGYTF.

By share of the sample, this clonotype is medium-sized. The V and J genes are TRBV5-1 and TRBJ2-5, with 7 nucleotides matching TRBD1. The CDR3 extends over 16 amino acids. CDR1 and CDR2 (germline): SGHRS, YFSETQ. With V trimmed by 4 bases and J by 2 bases, 11 bases remained unmatched. The CDR3 coding sequence is TGCGCCAGCAGCCTCCCGACAGGGAATGGACAAGAGACCCAGTACTTC. Translated, it gives CASSLPTGNGQETQYF.

In its sample, this clonotype ranks as large (0.1 to 1%). V gene TRBV11-2 combines with J gene TRBJ2-5, with TRBD2 matching over 8 bases. Trimming at V came to 5 bases and at J to 4 bases, leaving 9 bases not matched to a gene. The CDR3 totals 15 residues. CDR1 and CDR2 (germline): SGHAT, FQNNGV. CDR3 nucleotides: TGTGCCAGCAGCCCCGGCGGGACTAGAACAGAGACCCAGTACTTC. This sequence encodes CASSPGGTRTETQYF.

This clonotype rates as medium-sized. This chain connects TRBV5-1 to TRBJ2-5; TRBD2 matches 13 bases. Germline CDR1 reads SGHRS; CDR2 reads YFSETQ. V gave up 7 bases and J gave up 2 bases; unmatched junction bases: 8. This CDR3 is 16 amino acids long. The CDR3, as DNA: TGCGCCAGCGATCGGACTAGCGGGGGACTTCAAGAGACCCAGTACTTC. This sequence encodes CASDRTSGGLQETQYF.

This clonotype was seen a few times. The chain uses TRBV12-3 or TRBV12-4 and TRBJ2-5, with D unclear. This CDR3 comprises 13 residues. The V gene lost 1 base and the J gene lost 1 base, with 4 bases spanning the gap. CDR3 sequence (DNA): TGTGCCAGCAGTTTAGGCGGCCAAGAGACCCAGTACTTC. It encodes CASSLGGQETQYF.

In this sample, this clonotype turned up a few times. V is TRBV2 and J is TRBJ2-1, with a tentative D call TRBD1 (5 bases). This CDR3 has 13 residues. CDR1 is SNHLY, CDR2 FYNNEI, per germline. V dropped 10 bases and J dropped 3 bases, with 13 bases sitting between them. Here the CDR3 DNA reads TGTGCCACCAAGGGGCGGATCTACAATGAGCAGTTCTTC. This sequence encodes CATKGRIYNEQFF. Based on the CDR3 plus reference TRBV2 and TRBJ2-1, the full variable domain is EPEVTQTPSHQVTQMGQEVILRCVPISNHLYFYWYRQILGQKVEFLVSFYNNEISEKSEIFDDQFSVERPDGSNFTLKIRSTKLEDSAMYFCATKGRIYNEQFFGPGTRLTVL.

This clonotype was detected a few times. The chain is built from TRBV4-1 and TRBJ1-5, with D tentatively TRBD1 (6 bases). Trimming shortened V by 3 bases and J by 7 bases, and 25 bases separated the two germline ends. Germline V gene lookup returns CDR1 MGHRA and CDR2 YSYEKL. The CDR3 has 18 amino acids. Written as DNA, the CDR3 is TGCGCCAGCAGCCAGACGGATTATGAGCAGGGGAAGAGGCAGCCCCAGCATTTT. Its protein is CASSQTDYEQGKRQPQHF.

The J gene is TRBJ2-7, the V gene TRBV20-1, with 8 bases aligning to TRBD1. The CDR3 is 14 amino acids. Per the germline V gene, CDR1 is DFQATT and CDR2 is SNEGSKA (reference sequence). Trimming removed 3 bases from V and 6 bases from J; junction bases left unmatched: 10. CDR3: CSASRTGPPSEQYF. CDR3 nucleotide sequence: TGCAGTGCTAGCCGGACAGGGCCACCCAGCGAGCAGTACTTC.

This clonotype has more than one count but fewer than ten. The chain employs TRBV19 and TRBJ1-1; D gene ambiguous. Per the germline V gene, CDR1 is LNHDA and CDR2 is SQIVND (reference sequence). The CDR3 loop spans 10 amino acids. The germline V and J ends were trimmed by 7 bases and 4 bases, with 4 bases remaining between them. This CDR3 is CASKGTEAFF. As DNA, the CDR3 is TGTGCCAGTAAGGGCACTGAAGCTTTCTTT. The variable domain in full, completed from reference TRBV19 and TRBJ1-1, reads DGGITQSPKYLFRKEGQNVTLSCEQNLNHDAMYWYRQDPGQGLRLIYYSQIVNDFQKGDIAEGYSVSREKKESFPLTVTSAQKNPTAFYLCASKGTEAFFGQGTRLTVV.

The chain uses TRBV5-1 and TRBJ1-5; TRBD1 agrees at 9 bases. Germline CDR1 SGHRS, CDR2 YFSETQ. V trimming: 0 bases; J trimming: 4 bases; junction bases outside the gene matches: 8. The CDR3 consists of 17 residues. CDR3 sequence: CASSLGTGDVANQPQHF. DNA of the CDR3: TGCGCCAGCAGCTTGGGGACAGGGGATGTAGCAAATCAGCCCCAGCATTTT.

Judged by abundance, this clonotype is medium-sized (0.01 to 0.1%). The chain joins TRBV30 to TRBJ1-5, with D tentatively TRBD1 (5 bases). Trimming took off 2 bases at V and 3 bases at J, with 14 bases between the two ends. Germline loops: CDR1 GTSNPN, CDR2 SVGIG (reference sequence). This CDR3 has 15 amino acids. DNA for the CDR3: TGTGCCTGGAGTAAGGGCCAGGGCTCCAATCAGCCCCAGCATTTT. Its translation: CAWSKGQGSNQPQHF.

The J gene is TRBJ1-1, the V gene TRBV6-1; no clear D. V lost 0 bases and J lost 5, with 16 bases in between. This CDR3 is built from 16 residues. Looked up from germline, CDR1 is MNHNS and CDR2 is SASEGT. Here the CDR3 DNA reads TGTGCCAGCAGTGAAGCGCGCAACTCCCCCCATACTGAAGCTTTCTTT. This sequence encodes CASSEARNSPHTEAFF.

V and J are TRBV2 and TRBJ1-1; tentative D call: TRBD1 (6 bases). The V gene's germline CDR1 is SNHLY and CDR2 FYNNEI. Trimming shortened V by 7 bases and J by 6 bases, and 12 bases separated the two germline ends. This CDR3 comprises 12 residues. This CDR3 is CASKVGGPEAFF. CDR3 nucleotide sequence: TGTGCCAGCAAGGTTGGGGGCCCTGAAGCTTTCTTT.

This clonotype was seen a handful of times. The chain carries TRBV6-1 and TRBJ2-7; TRBD2 is a possible D gene (6 bases). The germline V and J ends were trimmed by 6 bases and 4 bases, with 10 bases remaining between them. This CDR3 comprises 12 residues. The V gene's germline CDR1 is MNHNS and CDR2 SASEGT. CDR3 coding DNA: TGTGCCAGCAGCTCGGGACTTTACGAGCAGTACTTC. This translates into CASSSGLYEQYF.

This clonotype appeared a few times. The chain uses TRBV5-6 and TRBJ2-7; 7 positions match TRBD1. This CDR3 is built from 13 residues. V lost 1 base and J lost 5; bases outside the gene matches: 3. Germline V CDR1 and CDR2: SGHDT, YYEEEE. CDR3 amino acids: CASSLRQGHEQYF. CDR3 sequence (DNA): TGTGCCAGCAGCTTGAGACAGGGCCACGAGCAGTACTTC.

In this sample, this clonotype turned up a few times. The chain has TRBV7-9 and TRBJ1-1; perhaps TRBD1 as D (5 bases). Trimming cost V 2 bases and J 1 base, with 17 bases left between them. Germline V lookup: CDR1 SEHNR, CDR2 FQNEAQ (reference sequence). The CDR3 is 17 residues long. CDR3 loop: CASSLSGSDTWNTEAFF. The CDR3 DNA sequence: TGTGCCAGCAGCTTAAGCGGGTCGGACACCTGGAACACTGAAGCTTTCTTT.

This clonotype has more than one count but fewer than ten. The J gene is TRBJ1-1, the V gene TRBV6-1; no reliable D call. V was cut by 6 bases and J by 6 bases, with 23 bases left in between. Germline CDR1 MNHNS, CDR2 SASEGT. The CDR3 loop spans 16 amino acids. For the CDR3, the DNA is TGTGCCAGCAGCTCCCCCGTCCAACGCCAGCGCGCTGAAGCTTTCTTT. Translation: CASSSPVQRQRAEAFF.

V usage is TRBV5-4 and J usage is TRBJ2-6; a weak D match, TRBD1 (5 bases). Germline V gene data show CDR1 as SGHNT and CDR2 as YYREEE (reference sequence). The CDR3 is 17 residues long. The ends were cut back, 4 bases at V and 2 bases at J, with 16 bases in the middle. CDR3 in amino acids: CASSRDAKGTGANVLTF. As DNA, the CDR3 is TGTGCCAGCAGCCGTGACGCGAAGGGGACTGGGGCCAACGTCCTGACTTTC.

This clonotype is medium-sized. The genes are TRBV30 and TRBJ1-2, with a tentative D call TRBD1 (5 bases). The CDR3 has 14 amino acids. Germline values: CDR1 GTSNPN, CDR2 SVGIG (reference sequence). V lost 1 base to trimming and J lost 6 bases, with 15 bases between them. The CDR3 spells CAWSGGTNRDGYTF. CDR3 nucleotide sequence: TGTGCCTGGAGTGGAGGGACTAATCGGGATGGCTACACCTTC.

The gene calls are TRBV2 and TRBJ2-1, with D possibly matching TRBD2 (6 bases). From germline, CDR1 is SNHLY and CDR2 FYNNEI. The CDR3 spans 16 residues. Between the trimmed V and J ends, which lost 3 bases and 0 bases, there was a span of 12 bases. The CDR3 DNA reads TGTGCCAGCAGTGAGGGTCGGGGGAGCTCCTACAATGAGCAGTTCTTC. This gives the protein CASSEGRGSSYNEQFF.

This rearrangement joins TRBV5-6 to TRBJ1-1; no clear D. Germline V gene sequence: CDR1 SGHDT, CDR2 YYEEEE. V shed 3 bases and J shed 2 bases, with 11 bases lying between them. The CDR3 is 14 residues long. The CDR3 spells CASSSRLKNTEAFF. The CDR3 DNA follows: TGTGCCAGCAGCTCTAGGCTTAAAAACACTGAAGCTTTCTTT.

This clonotype counts as medium-sized. The chain links TRBV20-1 to TRBJ2-3, with 14 bases identical to TRBD2. This CDR3 has 15 amino acids. V shed 5 bases and J 2 bases; nucleotides not matched to a gene: 3. Looked up from germline, CDR1 is DFQATT and CDR2 is SNEGSKA (reference sequence). For the CDR3, the DNA is TGCAGTGCTTCGGGACTAGCGGGGGTCACAGATACGCAGTATTTT. This codes for CSASGLAGVTDTQYF.

This chain connects TRBV20-1 to TRBJ2-1; TRBD1 aligns across 7 bases. Germline assignment: CDR1 DFQATT and CDR2 SNEGSKA (reference sequence). V gave up 6 bases and J gave up 15 bases; unmatched junction bases: 11. The CDR3 runs 11 residues. CDR3 sequence reads: CSAHRGERRFF. The CDR3, as DNA: TGCAGTGCGCACAGGGGCGAACGTCGGTTCTTC.

By share of the sample, this clonotype is medium-sized. V and J are TRBV27 and TRBJ1-2; maybe TRBD1 (5 bases). V was trimmed by 4 bases and J by 5 bases, leaving 20 bases between them. The CDR3 has 16 amino acids. Germline CDR1 MNHEY, CDR2 SMNVEV (reference sequence). CDR3 in DNA: TGTGCCAGCAGTTCGACCGGGACTCCGAAGGGGTATGGCTACACCTTC. Its translation is CASSSTGTPKGYGYTF.

The CDR3 loop is CASTLSGGSYNEQFF. The CDR3 region has the DNA TGTGCCAGCACCCTAAGTGGGGGCTCCTACAATGAGCAGTTCTTC. The chain recombines TRBV12-3 or TRBV12-4 with TRBJ2-1; D might be TRBD1 or TRBD2, each matching 5 bases. The V end was cut by 7 bases, the J end by 0 bases, with 13 bases between. This CDR3 has 15 residues.

On this clonotype itself: A clone one base away is much larger, so this may be a read error. The chain links TRBV6-1 to TRBJ2-2; weak D call: TRBD1 (7 bases). Deletions cut 5 bases from V and 6 bases from J, with 22 bases between. Per germline, CDR1 MNHNS and CDR2 SASEGT. This CDR3 contains 17 residues. This chain's CDR3 is CASSRGTETPTAGELFF. DNA for the CDR3: TGTGCCAGCAGTCGCGGGACAGAGACTCCCACCGCCGGGGAGCTGTTTTTT.

This clonotype is judged medium-sized (0.01 to 0.1%). This chain uses TRBV2 with TRBJ2-5; TRBD2 might be the D (6 bases). CDR3 length equals 15 residues. Per germline, CDR1 SNHLY and CDR2 FYNNEI. V gave up 5 bases and J gave up 2 bases, with 15 bases separating them. The CDR3 DNA sequence: TGTGCCAGCAGTTTTGTTGGGGCGGGGCAAGAGACCCAGTACTTC. Residues: CASSFVGAGQETQYF.

Concerning this clonotype: This likely comes from a read error, as the CDR3 has no conserved phenylalanine or tryptophan at its end. The J gene is TRBJ1-2, the V gene TRBV30; D uncertain. Looked up from germline, CDR1 is GTSNPN and CDR2 is SVGIG (reference sequence). Between the trimmed V and J ends, which lost 7 bases and 3 bases, there was a span of 6 bases. This CDR3 region has 10 residues. DNA of the CDR3: TGTGCCTCCTCCGACTATGGCTACACCCTC. Its protein is CASSDYGYTL.

This rearrangement joins TRBV19 to TRBJ1-1, with 7 bases identical to TRBD1. This CDR3 region has 15 residues. After removal of 1 base from V and 6 bases from J, the junction contained 8 bases not matched to a gene. Germline loops: CDR1 LNHDA, CDR2 SQIVND (reference sequence). As DNA, the CDR3 is TGTGCCAGTAGTATAGTGGAGGAGGGGGCTCCTGAAGCTTTCTTT. It encodes CASSIVEEGAPEAFF.